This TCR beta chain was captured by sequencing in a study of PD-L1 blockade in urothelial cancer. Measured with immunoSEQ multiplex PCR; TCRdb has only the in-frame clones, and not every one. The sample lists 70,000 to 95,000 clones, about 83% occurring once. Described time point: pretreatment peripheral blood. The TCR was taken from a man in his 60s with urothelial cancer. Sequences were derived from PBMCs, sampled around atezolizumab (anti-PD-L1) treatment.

The CDR3 spells CSVQQAADTQYF. CDR3 in DNA: TGCAGCGTTCAACAGGCTGCAGATACGCAGTATTTT. V gene TRBV29-1 combines with J gene TRBJ2-3; the D gene is possibly TRBD1 (5 bases). Per the germline V gene, CDR1 is SQVTM and CDR2 is ANQGSEA. With 5 bases removed from V and 4 bases from J, the gap between germline ends came to 10 bases. The CDR3 is 12 residues long.